These T cell receptor beta chains were read from a single sample in a study of T cells after yellow fever vaccination. TCRdb recomputed calls from the 5' RACE reads with MiXCR, one row per CDR3 protein. The sample has 100,000 or so distinct CDR3 sequences, roughly 10% seen once. Sample: CD8+ T cells not binding an NS4B(214-222) dextramer, sorted from PBMCs, taken about 2 weeks after the first yellow fever vaccination. The origin of the receptors is a man younger than 30 who received the YFV17D yellow fever vaccine. Each CDR3 is given with its conserved first and last residue. The D gene is left open where the match is weak. Clone sizes are given selectively: once, few, many, or a class where the clone is expanded.

TRBD1,few,TRBJ2-7,TRBV7-9,TGTGCCAGCAGCCCTGCCCGGGACAGCTACGAGCAGTACTTC,CASSPARDSYEQYF
.,.,TRBJ2-7,TRBV27,TGTGCCAGCAGTTTCGCGGCAAGCTCCTACGAGCAGTACTTC,CASSFAASSYEQYF
.,.,TRBJ2-6,TRBV4-1,TGCGCCAGCAGCCAAGACCCGGGACATACATACTCTGGGGCCAACGTCCTGACTTTC,CASSQDPGHTYSGANVLTF
.,few,TRBJ2-3,TRBV19,TGTGCCAGTAGGTCTTGGGGACCCATCACAGATACGCAGTATTTT,CASRSWGPITDTQYF
.,few,TRBJ2-2,TRBV19,TGTGCCAGTATCTCTTGGACCGGGGAGCTGTTTTTT,CASISWTGELFF
.,few,TRBJ2-4,TRBV5-4,TGTGCCAGCAGCTTGGATGAGACCCAAGGGTACTTC,CASSLDETQGYF
.,.,TRBJ1-5,TRBV27,TGTGCCAGCAGCCATAGTGGGGCACTGAATCAGCCCCAGCATTTT,CASSHSGALNQPQHF
TRBD1,.,TRBJ2-1,TRBV3-1,TGTGCCAGCAGACTTACAGGGGGTTACAATGAGCAGTTCTTC,CASRLTGGYNEQFF
.,few,TRBJ1-5,TRBV27,TGTGCCAGCAGTACGGGATTGGGGGAGCCCCAGCATTTT,CASSTGLGEPQHF
.,few,TRBJ2-6,TRBV6-5,TGTGCCAGCAGCTTATCCAGTGGGACTCAGGGCTCTGGGGCCAACGTCCTGACTTTC,CASSLSSGTQGSGANVLTF
TRBD1,many,TRBJ1-6,TRBV27,TGTGCCAGCACTCGCAGACAGGGGTTCGCAACCCTCCACTTT,CASTRRQGFATLHF
TRBD1,.,TRBJ1-1,TRBV4-3,TGCGCCAGCAGCCAAGATGGCACAGGGGCGAACACTGAAGCTTTCTTT,CASSQDGTGANTEAFF
TRBD1,many,TRBJ2-1,TRBV5-1,TGCGCCAGCAGCTTGGGAGGCGACAGGGCTTACAATGAGCAGTTCTTC,CASSLGGDRAYNEQFF
TRBD2,few,TRBJ2-1,TRBV11-2,TGTGCCAGCAGCTTGATCTTTGGGGCGGGGGACTCCTACAATGAGCAGTTCTTC,CASSLIFGAGDSYNEQFF
.,few,TRBJ2-1,TRBV20-1,TGCAGTGCCAGCTTGGGGGGCATTGAGCAGTTCTTC,CSASLGGIEQFF
.,.,TRBJ1-2,TRBV5-4,TGTGCCAGCAGCCCGGGGTCAGTCGTTTCCTATGGCTACACCTTC,CASSPGSVVSYGYTF
.,many,TRBJ2-3,TRBV12-3/TRBV12-4,TGTGCCAGGGTGCCTGCTGGAAGTACAGAAGACACAGATACGCAGTATTTT,CARVPAGSTEDTDTQYF
TRBD1,.,TRBJ2-1,TRBV15,TGTGCCACCAGGGGCTTCGAAGGGACAGGGGTTGCCTACAATGAGCAGTTCTTC,CATRGFEGTGVAYNEQFF
.,.,TRBJ1-5,TRBV7-9,TGTGCCAGCAGTTTAAATAGCAATCAGCCCCAGCATTTT,CASSLNSNQPQHF
.,few,TRBJ2-3,TRBV12-5,TGTGCTAGTGGTTGGATAACAAAACTCGCAGATACGCAGTATTTT,CASGWITKLADTQYF
.,.,TRBJ2-2,TRBV4-1,TGCGCCAGCAGCCAAGCGGGTAGTATATTGGACGGGGAGCTGTTTTTT,CASSQAGSILDGELFF
.,.,TRBJ1-1,TRBV5-6,TGTGCCAGCAGCACCGGGACGGGGATAGTAGCTTTCTTT,CASSTGTGIVAFF
.,many,TRBJ1-1,TRBV9,TGTGCCAGCAGCGTAGTCGGGGGAGGCACTGAAGCTTTCTTT,CASSVVGGGTEAFF
.,few,TRBJ1-5,TRBV5-6,TGTGCCAGCAGCTTGGGATCTGGTGAGCCCCAGCATTTT,CASSLGSGEPQHF
.,few,TRBJ2-2,TRBV20-1,TGCAGTGCTAGAATTCCTCTCCGGGGCGCGAACACCGGGGAGCTGTTTTTT,CSARIPLRGANTGELFF
.,few,TRBJ1-4,TRBV7-9,TGTGCCAGCAGTCGAGGGCCCCCACCAAAGCTGTTTTTT,CASSRGPPPKLFF
.,.,TRBJ1-4,TRBV27,TGTGCCAGCAGCCCCTTTTTGGATGAAAAACTGTTTTTT,CASSPFLDEKLFF
TRBD2,few,TRBJ2-1,TRBV5-1,TGCGCCAGCAGCTTGGCCCTAAGCGGGGGGGCCAATGAGCAGTTCTTC,CASSLALSGGANEQFF
TRBD2,.,TRBJ2-1,TRBV5-4,TGTGCCAGCAGCCCGGGACTAGTCAATGAGCAGTTCTTC,CASSPGLVNEQFF
.,.,TRBJ2-2,TRBV4-2,TGTGCCAGCAGCGGCCCCGGGACTCAGGGGCCCACGAACACCGGGGAGCTGTTTTTT,CASSGPGTQGPTNTGELFF
TRBD1,.,TRBJ2-1,TRBV7-9,TGTGAGACAGGGTCTATTTACAATGAGCAGTTCTTC,CETGSIYNEQFF
.,few,TRBJ2-7,TRBV9,TGTGCCAGCAGCGTAGAGGGATCTACCTACGAGCAGTACTTC,CASSVEGSTYEQYF
.,.,TRBJ2-7,TRBV7-3,TGTGCCGGGAGCGGCCGGGGGCCTTACGAGCAGTACTTC,CAGSGRGPYEQYF
TRBD1,few,TRBJ1-1,TRBV4-1,TGCGCCAGCAGCTATTCCGGGACAGGCCGTGAAGCTTTCTTT,CASSYSGTGREAFF
.,few,TRBJ1-6,TRBV11-1,TGTGCCAGCAGCTTAGCGCGCGCTGGGGCAGGGGCGAATTCACCCCTCCACTTT,CASSLARAGAGANSPLHF
.,few,TRBJ2-3,TRBV6-2/TRBV6-3,TGTGCCAGCAGTTACGATCGGACGGGGGGCCCAGATACGCAGTATTTT,CASSYDRTGGPDTQYF
.,few,TRBJ2-1,TRBV7-2,TGTGCCAGCAGCCTGATCAATGAGCAGTTCTTC,CASSLINEQFF
.,.,TRBJ1-2,TRBV7-2,TGTGCCAGCAGCCACTATCAGGGGAAAGGCTATGGCTACACCTTC,CASSHYQGKGYGYTF